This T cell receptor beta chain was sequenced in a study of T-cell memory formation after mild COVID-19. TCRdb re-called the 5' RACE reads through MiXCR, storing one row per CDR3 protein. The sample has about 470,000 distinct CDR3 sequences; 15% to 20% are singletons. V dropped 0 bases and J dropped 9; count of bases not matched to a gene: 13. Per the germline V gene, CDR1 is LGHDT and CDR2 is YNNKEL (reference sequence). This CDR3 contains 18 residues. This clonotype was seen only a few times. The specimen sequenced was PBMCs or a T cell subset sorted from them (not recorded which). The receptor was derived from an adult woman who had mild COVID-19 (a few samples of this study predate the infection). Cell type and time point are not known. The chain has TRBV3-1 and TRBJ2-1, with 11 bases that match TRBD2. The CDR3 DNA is TGTGCCAGCAGCCAAGATCTTGGTAGCGGGAGGGCCGGTAGTGAGCAGTTCTTC. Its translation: CASSQDLGSGRAGSEQFF.